The count of the clone carrying this TCR beta chain is one. Its specificity is not known. Other DNA sequences within the sample encode an identical CDR3. Donors, healthy HIV-negative adults, lacked recent acute infections or vaccinations. After removal of 5 bases from V and 1 base from J, the junction contained 5 bases not matched to a gene. The CDR3 is made up of 15 amino acids. Germline V gives CDR1 MDHEN, CDR2 SYDVKM. The sample is drawn from a study of shared clonotypes between healthy human individuals. Study summary: Researchers assigned three CD4 naive, three CD4 memory, two CD8 naive and one CD8 memory plate to each donor. General study results and limits: Clonotypes shared by all four donors outscored non-shared clonotypes in generation probability. Estimated clonotype richness was generally higher in naive than memory subsets.

TCRdb keeps only in-frame clones here, not all; method: immunoSEQ multiplex PCR. The sample comprises around 2.3 million clones, nearly 97% of which are singletons, and around 0.13% rests with the top ten. The chain joins TRBV28 to TRBJ1-5; 7 nucleotides align to TRBD1. The TCR originated in a man aged 18 to 35 in good health. Material: naive CD4+ T cells sorted from blood. Subset here: CD45RA+ positively selected. CDR3 DNA: TGTGCCAGCAGTCCTACAGGGGCAAGCAATCAGCCCCAGCATTTT. The encoded protein is CASSPTGASNQPQHF.